This section outlines one T cell receptor (beta chain) sequence together with its context. Its antigen remains undetermined. Base quality data are lacking; no much larger clone is found one base away. The entry originates in a study of blood T cell repertoires in COVID-19 (dated by TCRdb to 2019 to 2021). Background on the whole study: The collaborator samples originated in the United States, Italy and Spain and spanned the acute and convalescent phases of COVID-19. Subjects who had been exposed to COVID-19, were actively infected with it, or had recovered from it provided the deeply sampled blood TCRbeta repertoires that made up the dataset. The samples were drawn from the first 160 participants of the ongoing ImmuneRACE study and from more than 1,000 subjects provided by 6 global collaborators. Where HLA class I and class II types were available, the types were taken from metadata supplied by the sample provider, not from assay-based typing. Nearly every sample came with metadata listing a de-identified subject ID, COVID-19 status, age in years and sex. The prospective study material was composed of cDNA or gDNA derived from T cells, B-cell-depleted T cells, or PBMCs. The repertoires were released in a freely available public database intended as a resource for research on the immune response to SARS-CoV-2. The investigation overall reported the following: How much clinical and demographic metadata was included differed by source and by participant, and the metadata was provided uncurated.

The immunoSEQ Assay, a bias-controlled multiplex PCR, was used to amplify TCRbeta CDR3 regions from genomic DNA. Processing in the source paper ran as follows. Within the assay, amplification of reference gene primers was used to estimate how many nucleated cells each sample contained. To quantify the absolute abundance of each unique TCRbeta CDR3 rearrangement, sequence reads were collapsed and filtered. For each sample, productive Simpson clonality was calculated by taking the square root of Simpson's diversity index across productive rearrangements. TCRdb obtained this table from immuneACCESS and retained in-frame rearrangements with V and J assigned. These tables miss some clones; where compared with another copy, unresolved V genes account for less than half of the shortfall, and the remainder is unexplained. V and J calls and clone size are those listed in that table; D and trimming were worked out from the DNA. In all, the sample holds around 150,000 clones, and less than 85% of those were seen once. Together, the top ten hold about 3% of the sample.

Collaborating institutions collected whole blood in K2EDTA tubes following their own protocols. Collaborator samples were shipped for TCRbeta analysis as frozen whole blood, isolated PBMCs, or DNA extracted from either sample type. The V and J ends are trimmed by 1 base and 0 bases, leaving 8 bases between them. The cysteine opens and the phenylalanine closes a CDR3 of 15 amino acids. Solely the CDR3 DNA is kept, with 45 bases framed from the first base. The germline V gene provides CDR1 KGHSH and CDR2 LQKENI. The TCR originated in a human donor with acute or convalescent COVID-19. The donor label of this sample is uncertain. The rearranged chain carries TRBV18 and TRBJ2-3; the D gene is possibly TRBD2, with 5 bases matching. The sample comprised peripheral blood. Here is the DNA: TGTGCCAGCTCACCACAGAGGGCTAGCACAGATACGCAGTATTTT. Its protein is CASSPQRASTDTQYF.